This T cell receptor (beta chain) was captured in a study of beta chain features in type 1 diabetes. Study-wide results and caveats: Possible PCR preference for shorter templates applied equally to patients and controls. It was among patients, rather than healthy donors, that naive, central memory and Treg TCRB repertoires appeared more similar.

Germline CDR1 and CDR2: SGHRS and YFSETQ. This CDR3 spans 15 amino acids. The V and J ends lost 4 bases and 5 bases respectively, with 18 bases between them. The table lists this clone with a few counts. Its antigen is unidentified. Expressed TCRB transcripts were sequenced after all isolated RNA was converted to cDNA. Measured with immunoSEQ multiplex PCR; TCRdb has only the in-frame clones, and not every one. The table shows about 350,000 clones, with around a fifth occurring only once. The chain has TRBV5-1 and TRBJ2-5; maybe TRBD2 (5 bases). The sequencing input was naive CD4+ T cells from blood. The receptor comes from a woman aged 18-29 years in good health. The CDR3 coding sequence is TGCGCCAGCAGCCCTAAACCAGCAGGCGGGGAGACCCAGTACTTC. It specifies CASSPKPAGGETQYF.